This entry concerns a single TCR beta chain. This specimen belongs to a study of cytomegalovirus exposure and HLA in healthy donors. This CDR3 has 16 amino acids. Germline V gene lookup returns CDR1 SGDLS and CDR2 YYNGEE. J gave up 5 bases and V 2 bases, and 10 bases lay outside the gene matches. Use of 60 Vbeta and 13 Jbeta primers characterized the PCR. TCRdb's copy holds only in-frame clones and misses some; the assay was immunoSEQ multiplex PCR. This table holds 70,000 or so clones. The V call is TRBV9, the J call TRBJ2-5, with TRBD1 identical over 9 bases. The clonotype comes from a man between 35 and 55 years old in good health and CMV-seronegative. The material sequenced was PBMCs. The CDR3 nucleotides read TGTGCCAGCAGCGTCACCACCGGGACAGGGTTCGAGACCCAGTACTTC. As protein: CASSVTTGTGFETQYF. The whole variable domain, filled in from reference TRBV9 and TRBJ2-5, reads DSGVTQTPKHLITATGQRVTLRCSPRSGDLSVYWYQQSLDQGLQFLIQYYNGEERAKGNILERFSAQQFPDLHSELNLSSLELGDSALYFCASSVTTGTGFETQYFGPGTRLLVL.